The 5 T cell receptor beta chains reported below all come from one sample, sequenced in a study of beta chain features in type 1 diabetes. Their specific antigens are unknown. Study findings and constraints: TCRB CDR3 length was moderately but significantly reduced in all four CD4+ subsets of Type 1 diabetes patients.

Isolated RNA was reverse transcribed in full, so expressed TCRB transcripts were sequenced. The data were produced by immunoSEQ multiplex PCR, yet TCRdb's version contains in-frame clones alone and is incomplete. The data contain about 170,000 clones, about 7.8% of them seen just once; the ten biggest clones take up 0.94%. Sequenced material: central memory CD4+ T cells from blood. These receptors came from a woman in her 40s with type 1 diabetes.

V gene TRBV28 combines with J gene TRBJ2-4; 10 bases map to TRBD1. This CDR3 comprises 14 residues. CDR1 is MDHEN and CDR2 is SYDVKM in the germline V gene. Trimming cost V 8 bases and J 6 bases; bases outside gene matches: 7. The CDR3 here is CASESRDRGNIQYF. CDR3 coding DNA: TGTGCCAGCGAATCCCGGGACAGGGGAAACATTCAGTACTTC.

The chain employs TRBV19 and TRBJ2-5, with 8 bases identical to TRBD2. The germline CDR1 and CDR2 sequences are LNHDA and SQIVND (reference sequence). The CDR3 is 15 amino acids. V gave up 3 bases and J gave up 3 bases; unmatched junction bases: 6. The CDR3 DNA is TGTGCCAGTAGTATTCGGGCGGGGGGTGAAGAGACCCAGTACTTC. It specifies CASSIRAGGEETQYF.

This chain links TRBV7-2 with TRBJ1-6, with TRBD1 matching over 11 bases. This CDR3 is 17 amino acids long. J was trimmed by 6 bases and V by 4 bases; bases with no gene match: 8. Germline V gene sequence: CDR1 SGHTA, CDR2 FQGNSA. Here the CDR3 reads CASSSQGGQGANSPLHF. Written as DNA, the CDR3 is TGTGCCAGCAGCTCCCAGGGAGGACAGGGGGCTAATTCACCCCTCCACTTT.

The CDR3, as DNA: TGTGCCAGCATGGGCCCTAACTATGGCTACACCTTC. It is translated as CASMGPNYGYTF. The chain links TRBV27 to TRBJ1-2; the D is unclear. The ends were cut back, 7 bases at V and 0 bases at J, with 6 bases in the middle. CDR3 length: 12 residues. CDR1 MNHEY and CDR2 SMNVEV come from the germline V gene (reference sequence).

This chain uses TRBV4-2 with TRBJ2-7, with 10 bases identical to TRBD2. Germline CDR1 is LGHNA and CDR2 is YNFKEQ. This CDR3 is built from 20 residues. V shed 1 base and J 5 bases; nucleotides not matched to a gene: 20. CDR3 residues: CASSQVQGTSGISERDEQYF. CDR3 DNA sequence: TGTGCCAGCAGCCAAGTTCAAGGCACTAGCGGGATTTCGGAGAGGGACGAGCAGTACTTC.